One sample yielded the 32 T cell receptor beta chains listed below, sequenced in a study of early T cells in non-severe SARS-CoV-2 infection. TCRdb redid the calling of the 5' RACE reads with MiXCR, one entry per CDR3 protein. The table lists about 59,000 distinct CDR3 sequences, about 12% of them singletons. Specimen: whole blood, collected at baseline. These receptors were taken from an adult who was a healthcare worker with PCR-confirmed SARS-CoV-2 infection or an uninfected control (not recorded which).

The rearrangement links TRBV5-5 to TRBJ2-5; D perhaps matches TRBD1 (5 bases). The germline V and J ends were trimmed by 0 bases and 1 base, with 10 bases remaining between them. CDR3 size: 15 residues. The germline V gene encodes CDR1 SGHKS and CDR2 YYEKEE (reference sequence). In DNA form, the CDR3 reads TGTGCCAGCAGCTTGGCCGCAGGGCTCCAAGAGACCCAGTACTTC. This encodes CASSLAAGLQETQYF.

This clonotype was counted between two and nine times. The chain recombines TRBV10-2 with TRBJ2-7; tentatively, D is TRBD1 (6 bases). The CDR3 sequence is 13 residues long. The V end lost 2 bases, the J end lost 6 bases, and 11 bases lay between the germline ends. The germline V gene has CDR1 WSHSY and CDR2 SAAADI. The CDR3 is CASSEGAGVEQYF. CDR3 bases: TGCGCCAGCAGTGAGGGGGCAGGGGTCGAGCAGTACTTC.

This clonotype was observed a few times. This chain joins TRBV20-1 and TRBJ2-1; D may match TRBD1 or TRBD2 (6 bases each). Germline loops: CDR1 DFQATT, CDR2 SNEGSKA (reference sequence). The CDR3 has 14 residues. V lost 5 bases, J lost 5 bases, and 16 bases lay in between. The CDR3: CSASQEGVHNEQFF. The CDR3 DNA is TGCAGTGCTTCCCAGGAGGGGGTCCACAATGAGCAGTTCTTC.

This clonotype was observed many times. The V and J genes are TRBV5-1 and TRBJ2-3, with 7 positions matching TRBD1. The CDR3 extends over 17 amino acids. With 4 bases clipped from V and 2 bases from J, the junction kept 13 bases outside the gene matches. The germline CDR1 and CDR2 sequences are SGHRS and YFSETQ. CDR3 nucleotides: TGCGCCAGCAGCCCACGACCGGGACAGCGTCTCACAGATACGCAGTATTTT. Translated, it gives CASSPRPGQRLTDTQYF.

This clonotype was seen a handful of times. The chain joins TRBV2 to TRBJ2-3; 7 bases fit TRBD2. Trimming cost V 7 bases and J 0 bases; bases outside gene matches: 4. The germline CDR1 and CDR2 sequences are SNHLY and FYNNEI. This CDR3 comprises 14 residues. Here the CDR3 DNA reads TGTGCCAGCAACCGGGACTATAGCACAGATACGCAGTATTTT. This translates into CASNRDYSTDTQYF. The full variable domain, with the rest looked up from reference TRBV2 and TRBJ2-3, is EPEVTQTPSHQVTQMGQEVILRCVPISNHLYFYWYRQILGQKVEFLVSFYNNEISEKSEIFDDQFSVERPDGSNFTLKIRSTKLEDSAMYFCASNRDYSTDTQYFGPGTRLTVL.

This clonotype was detected a few times. The genes are TRBV7-9 and TRBJ1-2; 11 bases match TRBD1. The J segment lost 7 bases and the V segment lost 6 bases, leaving 7 bases of the junction unmatched. The germline V gene has CDR1 SEHNR and CDR2 FQNEAQ (reference sequence). The CDR3 runs to 14 residues. The CDR3 here is CASSRDRGLLGYTF. The DNA for the CDR3 is TGTGCCAGCAGTCGGGACAGGGGGTTGCTTGGCTACACCTTC.

This clonotype was recorded a few times. The chain employs TRBV20-1 and TRBJ2-7; TRBD1 or TRBD2 may be the D gene (5 bases each). Germline loops: CDR1 DFQATT, CDR2 SNEGSKA (reference sequence). Trimming removed 0 bases from V and 1 base from J, with 10 bases in between. The CDR3 loop spans 14 amino acids. This chain's CDR3 is CSARDPGRSYEQYF. CDR3 DNA: TGCAGTGCTAGAGATCCGGGACGGTCCTACGAGCAGTACTTC.

This clonotype appeared a few times. The chain links TRBV28 to TRBJ2-2; D is uncertain. From germline, CDR1 is MDHEN and CDR2 SYDVKM. V lost 4 bases to trimming and J lost 0 bases, with 12 bases between them. The CDR3 is 16 residues long. CDR3 sequence reads: CASSSLAAPNTGELFF. CDR3 nucleotide sequence: TGTGCCAGCAGTTCCCTGGCAGCCCCGAACACCGGGGAGCTGTTTTTT.

The V gene is TRBV19, the J gene TRBJ2-6, with D perhaps TRBD2 (5 bases). The CDR3 has 15 amino acids. The V gene's germline CDR1 is LNHDA and CDR2 SQIVND (reference sequence). The V gene lost 3 bases and the J gene lost 0 bases, with 6 bases spanning the gap. DNA for the CDR3: TGTGCCAGTAGTATCAGCGGCTCTGGGGCCAACGTCCTGACTTTC. Amino acid sequence: CASSISGSGANVLTF.

This clonotype was seen ten or more times. This chain joins TRBV5-1 and TRBJ2-7; 9 bases align to TRBD1. CDR3 length: 15 residues. With 4 bases clipped from V and 5 bases from J, the junction kept 10 bases outside the gene matches. Germline lookup yields CDR1 SGHRS and CDR2 YFSETQ. CDR3 sequence reads: CASSTSGTGSHEQYF. CDR3 nucleotides: TGCGCCAGCAGCACCTCCGGGACAGGGTCCCACGAGCAGTACTTC.

This clonotype has at least ten counts. The CDR3 reads CASSKVVMRGISYEQYF. The DNA for the CDR3 is TGTGCCAGCAGCAAAGTGGTAATGCGGGGGATCTCCTACGAGCAGTACTTC. The chain couples TRBV21-1 to TRBJ2-7; the table gives TRBD2 as D, unverified against the DNA. TRBV21-1 is given as a pseudogene. The CDR3 runs 17 residues.

This clonotype has only a few counts. J is TRBJ1-5 and V is TRBV14; TRBD1 matches at 12 bases. This CDR3 comprises 21 residues. J was trimmed by 0 bases and V by 6 bases; bases with no gene match: 18. The germline CDR1 and CDR2 sequences are SGHDN and FVKESK. The CDR3 DNA sequence: TGTGCCAGCAGGAATGTTACCCACGGGACAGGGGGCATTATTAGCAATCAGCCCCAGCATTTT. It specifies CASRNVTHGTGGIISNQPQHF.

This rearrangement joins TRBV3-1 to TRBJ2-1, with a possible D match to TRBD1 (6 bases). Germline loops: CDR1 LGHDT, CDR2 YNNKEL (reference sequence). Deletions cut 3 bases from V and 2 bases from J, with 17 bases between. The CDR3 has 17 residues. Written as DNA, the CDR3 is TGTGCCAGCAGCCAGGACCTGACAGGACTGCCCTACAATGAGCAGTTCTTC. Translating it yields CASSQDLTGLPYNEQFF.

The chain uses TRBV14 and TRBJ2-4; 8 bases are shared with TRBD1. The CDR3 runs 14 residues. With V trimmed by 4 bases and J by 2 bases, 1 base remained unmatched. Per germline, CDR1 SGHDN and CDR2 FVKESK. The CDR3 reads CASSRQGTKNIQYF. In DNA, the CDR3 is TGTGCCAGCAGCCGACAGGGGACCAAAAACATTCAGTACTTC.

This chain uses TRBV7-8 with TRBJ2-1; TRBD1 or TRBD2 may be the D gene (6 bases each). CDR1 is SGHVS and CDR2 is FQNEAQ in the germline V gene. CDR3 length equals 12 residues. The V gene lost 5 bases and the J gene lost 11 bases, with 13 bases spanning the gap. The CDR3 bases are TGTGCCAGCAGCCAACGAGGGGGGCAGCAGTTCTTC. Its translation is CASSQRGGQQFF.

The chain employs TRBV28 and TRBJ2-5, with 10 bases identical to TRBD2. J gave up 5 bases and V 1 base, and 7 bases lay outside the gene matches. This CDR3 comprises 16 residues. Germline V gene lookup returns CDR1 MDHEN and CDR2 SYDVKM. The CDR3 sequence is CASSLFLAGARETQYF. CDR3 sequence (DNA): TGTGCCAGCAGTTTATTTCTAGCGGGAGCCAGGGAGACCCAGTACTTC.

This clonotype has more than one count but fewer than ten. This chain links TRBV24-1 with TRBJ2-1; D may match TRBD1 or TRBD2 (5 bases each). Germline CDR1 KGHDR, CDR2 SFDVKD. The CDR3 contains 16 residues. V was clipped by 4 bases and J by 5 bases, with 17 bases between them. The CDR3 reads CATSERRPGPHNEQFF. The CDR3, as DNA: TGTGCCACCAGTGAGCGTCGTCCGGGACCCCACAATGAGCAGTTCTTC.

The CDR3 DNA reads TGTGCCAGTAGTATAGAGGGTTTCTCCTACAATGAGCAGTTCTTC. Its protein product is CASSIEGFSYNEQFF. The chain employs TRBV19 and TRBJ2-1; no clear D gene. This CDR3 region has 15 residues. Between the trimmed V and J ends, which lost 0 bases and 0 bases, there was a span of 6 bases. CDR1 and CDR2 (germline): LNHDA, SQIVND (reference sequence).

The chain couples TRBV6-2 or TRBV6-3 to TRBJ2-6, with D unresolved. V shed 6 bases and J shed 4 bases, with 13 bases lying between them. The CDR3 sequence is 15 residues long. Germline loops: CDR1 MNHEY, CDR2 SVGEGT. The CDR3 loop is CASSPTGSGANVLTF. The CDR3 nucleotides are TGTGCCAGCAGCCCAACGGGTTCCGGGGCCAACGTCCTGACTTTC.

There are a few counts of this clonotype. The CDR3 is CASSPQGTNEKLFF. For the CDR3, the DNA is TGTGCCAGCTCACCACAGGGCACTAATGAAAAACTGTTTTTT. The chain is built from TRBV18 and TRBJ1-4, with D uncertain. The V gene lost 1 base and the J gene lost 2 bases, with 5 bases spanning the gap. Germline V gene data show CDR1 as KGHSH and CDR2 as LQKENI. There are 14 residues in the CDR3.

At least ten counts were recorded for this clonotype. This chain uses TRBV24-1 with TRBJ1-5; maybe TRBD1 (5 bases). CDR1 KGHDR and CDR2 SFDVKD come from the germline V gene. Trimming cost V 5 bases and J 5 bases, with 12 bases left between them. The CDR3 runs 14 residues. CDR3 bases: TGTGCCACCAGTGGCAGGGACGCCCATCAGCCCCAGCATTTT. This encodes CATSGRDAHQPQHF.

V is TRBV9 and J is TRBJ1-5; D possibly corresponds to TRBD1 (6 bases). CDR1 and CDR2 (germline): SGDLS, YYNGEE. V shed 4 bases and J shed 1 base, with 9 bases lying between them. The CDR3 sequence is 14 residues long. This CDR3 is CASSRGDSNQPQHF. The CDR3 region has the DNA TGTGCCAGCAGCAGGGGGGACAGCAATCAGCCCCAGCATTTT.

CDR3 nucleotide sequence: TGCAGTGCTAGAGATCCCCGCTCCCGCACAGATACGCAGTATTTT. This gives the protein CSARDPRSRTDTQYF. The gene calls are TRBV20-1 and TRBJ2-3; D gene uncertain. V dropped 0 bases and J dropped 1 base, with 11 bases sitting between them. The CDR3 runs to 15 residues. In germline, CDR1 is DFQATT, CDR2 SNEGSKA (reference sequence).

This clonotype was counted many times. J is TRBJ1-2 and V is TRBV27; D may be TRBD1 (5 bases). CDR3 length: 13 residues. Trimming removed 2 bases from V and 2 bases from J, with 6 bases in between. Germline assignment: CDR1 MNHEY and CDR2 SMNVEV (reference sequence). The CDR3 DNA reads TGTGCCAGCAGTTTACGGGACAACTATGGCTACACCTTC. Its translation is CASSLRDNYGYTF.

At least ten counts were recorded for this clonotype. V usage is TRBV28 and J usage is TRBJ2-7, with 8 bases aligning to TRBD1. With V trimmed by 5 bases and J by 5 bases, 11 bases remained unmatched. This CDR3 is 15 amino acids long. Germline CDR1 MDHEN, CDR2 SYDVKM. The CDR3 DNA is TGTGCCAGCAGTAAACCGGGACAGACAGGGGACGAGCAGTACTTC. It codes for CASSKPGQTGDEQYF. The full variable domain, rest sourced from reference TRBV28 and TRBJ2-7, is DVKVTQSSRYLVKRTGEKVFLECVQDMDHENMFWYRQDPGLGLRLIYFSYDVKMKEKGDIPEGYSVSREKKERFSLILESASTNQTSMYLCASSKPGQTGDEQYFGPGTRLTVT.

This clonotype appeared a few times. The chain links TRBV12-3 or TRBV12-4 to TRBJ2-3; unclear D gene. V lost 5 bases and J 6 bases, leaving 9 bases between the germline ends. The CDR3 has 12 residues. CDR3 coding DNA: TGTGCCAGCAGTGGCCTCTCTGATACGCAGTATTTT. Encoded protein: CASSGLSDTQYF.

The sample holds a few counts of this clonotype. V is TRBV18 and J is TRBJ1-5; the D gene is possibly TRBD1 (5 bases). Trimming cost V 0 bases and J 1 base, with 10 bases left between them. Germline V gene data show CDR1 as KGHSH and CDR2 as LQKENI. CDR3 length: 16 residues. CDR3 sequence (DNA): TGTGCCAGCTCACCACCCGGGACGAGAAGCAATCAGCCCCAGCATTTT. Its protein product is CASSPPGTRSNQPQHF.

This clonotype was counted a few times. This chain links TRBV19 with TRBJ2-3; 9 bases agree with TRBD2. J lost 4 bases, V lost 3 bases, and 2 bases had no gene match. Germline CDR1 LNHDA, CDR2 SQIVND (reference sequence). The CDR3 is made up of 14 amino acids. In DNA form, the CDR3 reads TGTGCCAGTAGTATGGGACTAGCAGCAGATACGCAGTATTTT. Translated: CASSMGLAADTQYF.

The rearrangement uses TRBV5-4 and TRBJ2-3, with TRBD1 matching 10 bases. This CDR3 has 16 amino acids. With 5 bases clipped from V and 1 base from J, the junction kept 7 bases outside the gene matches. Germline assignment: CDR1 SGHNT and CDR2 YYREEE (reference sequence). CDR3: CASSSDGTGGTDTQYF. CDR3 sequence (DNA): TGTGCCAGCAGTTCAGATGGGACAGGGGGCACAGATACGCAGTATTTT. The variable domain in full, completed from reference TRBV5-4 and TRBJ2-3, reads ETGVTQSPTHLIKTRGQQVTLRCSSQSGHNTVSWYQQALGQGPQFIFQYYREEENGRGNFPPRFSGLQFPNYSSELNVNALELDDSALYLCASSSDGTGGTDTQYFGPGTRLTVL.

This clonotype showed up just a few times. The V gene is TRBV20-1, the J gene TRBJ2-1; tentatively, D is TRBD2 (6 bases). CDR1 is DFQATT and CDR2 is SNEGSKA in the germline V gene (reference sequence). CDR3 length equals 12 residues. V lost 6 bases to trimming and J lost 6 bases, with 12 bases between them. CDR3 in DNA: TGCAGTGCATCGGGAGAGGGCAATGAGCAGTTCTTC. Its protein is CSASGEGNEQFF.

V usage is TRBV5-1 and J usage is TRBJ2-2; the D gene is possibly TRBD1 (6 bases). This CDR3 is 14 amino acids long. In germline, CDR1 is SGHRS, CDR2 YFSETQ. The V end lost 4 bases, the J end lost 6 bases, and 13 bases lay between the germline ends. The CDR3, as DNA: TGCGCCAGCAGCCCGACCCCAGGGGCCGGGGAGCTGTTTTTT. Protein: CASSPTPGAGELFF.

Only a few counts were recorded for this clonotype. The rearrangement uses TRBV13 and TRBJ2-6, with D unclear. With 1 base removed from V and 0 bases from J, the gap between germline ends came to 19 bases. CDR3 length equals 20 residues. Germline CDR1 is PRHDT and CDR2 is FYEKMQ (reference sequence). In DNA, the CDR3 is TGTGCCAGCAGCTTAGCGCTCAGCCCAGTGGGCCTCTCTGGGGCCAACGTCCTGACTTTC. Its protein product is CASSLALSPVGLSGANVLTF.